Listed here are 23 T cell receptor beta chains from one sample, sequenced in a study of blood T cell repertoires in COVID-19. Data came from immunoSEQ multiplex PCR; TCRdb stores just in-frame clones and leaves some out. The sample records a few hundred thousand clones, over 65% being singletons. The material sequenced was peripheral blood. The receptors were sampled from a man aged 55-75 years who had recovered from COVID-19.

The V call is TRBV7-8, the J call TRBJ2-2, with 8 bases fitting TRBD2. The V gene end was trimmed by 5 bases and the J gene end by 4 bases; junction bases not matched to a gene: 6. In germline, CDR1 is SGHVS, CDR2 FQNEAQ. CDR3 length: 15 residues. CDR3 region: CASSPSGRSTGELFF. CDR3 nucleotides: TGTGCCAGCAGCCCCAGCGGGAGAAGCACCGGGGAGCTGTTTTTT. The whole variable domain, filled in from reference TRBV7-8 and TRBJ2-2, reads GAGVSQSPRYKVAKRGQDVALRCDPISGHVSLFWYQQALGQGPEFLTYFQNEAQLDKSGLPSDRFFAERPEGSVSTLKIQRTQQEDSAVYLCASSPSGRSTGELFFGEGSRLTVL.

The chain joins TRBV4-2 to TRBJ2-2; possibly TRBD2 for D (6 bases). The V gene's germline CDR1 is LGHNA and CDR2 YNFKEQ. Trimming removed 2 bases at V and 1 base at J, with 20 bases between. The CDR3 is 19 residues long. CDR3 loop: CASSQNSFGGTGNTGELFF. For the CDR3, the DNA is TGTGCCAGCAGCCAAAACAGTTTCGGGGGAACAGGGAACACCGGGGAGCTGTTTTTT.

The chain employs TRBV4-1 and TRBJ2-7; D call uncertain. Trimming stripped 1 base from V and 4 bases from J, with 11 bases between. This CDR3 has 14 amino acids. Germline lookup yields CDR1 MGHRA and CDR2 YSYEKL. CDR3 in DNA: TGCGCCAGCAGCCAAGCACGACAACCATACGAGCAGTACTTC. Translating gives CASSQARQPYEQYF.

CDR3 region: CASSEDRGGELFF. CDR3 coding DNA: TGTGCCAGCAGCGAGGACAGAGGCGGGGAGCTGTTTTTT. This chain links TRBV9 with TRBJ2-2, with D maybe TRBD1 (6 bases). This CDR3 is built from 13 residues. CDR1 SGDLS and CDR2 YYNGEE come from the germline V gene. With 3 bases removed from V and 7 bases from J, the gap between germline ends came to 10 bases.

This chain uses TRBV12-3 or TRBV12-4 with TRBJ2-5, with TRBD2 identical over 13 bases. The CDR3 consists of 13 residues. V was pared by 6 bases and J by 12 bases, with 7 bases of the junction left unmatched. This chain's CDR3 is CASSPTSGGPEYF. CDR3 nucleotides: TGTGCCAGCAGCCCGACTAGCGGGGGGCCGGAGTACTTC.

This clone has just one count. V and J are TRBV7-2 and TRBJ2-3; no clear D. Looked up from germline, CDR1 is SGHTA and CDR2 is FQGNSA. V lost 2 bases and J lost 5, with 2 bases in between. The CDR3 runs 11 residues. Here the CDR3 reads CASSLLDTQYF. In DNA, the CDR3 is TGTGCCAGCAGCTTACTAGATACGCAGTATTTT.

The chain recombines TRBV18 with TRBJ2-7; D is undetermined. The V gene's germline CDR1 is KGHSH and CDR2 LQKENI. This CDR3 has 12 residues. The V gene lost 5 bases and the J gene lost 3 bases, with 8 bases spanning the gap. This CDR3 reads CASSTQYYEQYF. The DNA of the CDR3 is TGTGCCAGCTCAACCCAGTACTACGAGCAGTACTTC.

The CDR3 loop reads CASSRDRRGEQYF. As DNA, the CDR3 is TGTGCCAGCAGTCGGGACAGGAGAGGAGAGCAGTACTTC. This rearrangement joins TRBV12-3 or TRBV12-4 to TRBJ2-7; TRBD1 aligns across 8 bases. Trimming took 5 bases from V and 7 from J; bases not matched to a gene: 7. The CDR3 contains 13 residues.

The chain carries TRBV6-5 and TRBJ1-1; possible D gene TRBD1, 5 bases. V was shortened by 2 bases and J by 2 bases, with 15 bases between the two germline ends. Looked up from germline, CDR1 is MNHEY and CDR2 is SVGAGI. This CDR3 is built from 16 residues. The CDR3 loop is CASSYLPQGINTEAFF. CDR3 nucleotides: TGTGCCAGCAGTTACCTTCCTCAGGGAATTAACACTGAAGCTTTCTTT.

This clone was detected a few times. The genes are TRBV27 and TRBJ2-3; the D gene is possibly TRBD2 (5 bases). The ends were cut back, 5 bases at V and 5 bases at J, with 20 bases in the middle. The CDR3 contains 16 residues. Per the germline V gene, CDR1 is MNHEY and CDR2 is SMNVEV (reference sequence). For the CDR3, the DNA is TGTGCCAGCAGTCAAACTAGTTGGCGGAGAGGAGATACGCAGTATTTT. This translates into CASSQTSWRRGDTQYF.

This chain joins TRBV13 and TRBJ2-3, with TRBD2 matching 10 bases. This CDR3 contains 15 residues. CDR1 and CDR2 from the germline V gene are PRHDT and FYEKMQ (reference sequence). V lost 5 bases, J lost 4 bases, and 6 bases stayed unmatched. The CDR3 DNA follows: TGTGCCAGCAGCCAGCGGGGGGGCGGTCCAGATACGCAGTATTTT. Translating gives CASSQRGGGPDTQYF.

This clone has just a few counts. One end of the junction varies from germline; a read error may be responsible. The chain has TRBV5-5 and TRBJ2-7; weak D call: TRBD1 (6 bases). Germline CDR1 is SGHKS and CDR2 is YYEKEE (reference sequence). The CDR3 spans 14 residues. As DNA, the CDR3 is TGTGCCAGCAGCACGGCCAGGGGTTCCTCCGAGCAGTACTTC. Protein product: CASSTARGSSEQYF. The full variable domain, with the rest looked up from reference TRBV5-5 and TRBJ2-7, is DAGVTQSPTHLIKTRGQQVTLRCSPISGHKSVSWYQQVLGQGPQFIFQYYEKEERGRGNFPDRFSARQFPNYSSELNVNALLLGDSALYLCASSTARGSSEQYFGPGTRLTVT.

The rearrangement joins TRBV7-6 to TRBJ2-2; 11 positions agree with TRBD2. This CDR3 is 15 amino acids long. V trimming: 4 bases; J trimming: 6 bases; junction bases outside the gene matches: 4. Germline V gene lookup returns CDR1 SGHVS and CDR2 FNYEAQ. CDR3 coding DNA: TGTGCCAGCAGCTCACTAGCGGGGGTTCCCGGGGAGCTGTTTTTT. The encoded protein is CASSSLAGVPGELFF.

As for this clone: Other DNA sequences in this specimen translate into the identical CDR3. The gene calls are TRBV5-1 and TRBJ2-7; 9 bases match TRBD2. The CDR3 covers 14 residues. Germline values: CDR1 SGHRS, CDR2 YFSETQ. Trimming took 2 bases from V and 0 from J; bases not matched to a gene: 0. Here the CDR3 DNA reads TGCGCCAGCAGCTTAGCGGGGGGCTCCTACGAGCAGTACTTC. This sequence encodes CASSLAGGSYEQYF.

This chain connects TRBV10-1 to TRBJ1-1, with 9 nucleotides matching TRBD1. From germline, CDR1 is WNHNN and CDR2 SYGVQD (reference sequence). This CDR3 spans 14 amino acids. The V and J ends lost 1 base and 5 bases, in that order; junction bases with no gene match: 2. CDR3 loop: CASSELQGATEAFF. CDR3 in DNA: TGCGCCAGCAGTGAGTTACAGGGGGCGACTGAAGCTTTCTTT.

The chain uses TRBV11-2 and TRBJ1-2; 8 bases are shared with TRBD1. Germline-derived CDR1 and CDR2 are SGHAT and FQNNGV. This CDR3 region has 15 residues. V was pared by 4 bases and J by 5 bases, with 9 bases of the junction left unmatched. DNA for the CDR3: TGTGCCAGCAGCTATCGTGGACAGGGCAAATATGGCTACACCTTC. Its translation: CASSYRGQGKYGYTF.

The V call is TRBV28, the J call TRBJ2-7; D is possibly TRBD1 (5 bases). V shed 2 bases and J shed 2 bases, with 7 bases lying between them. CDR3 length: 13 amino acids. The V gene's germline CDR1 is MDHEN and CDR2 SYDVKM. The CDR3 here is CASSLTRAYEQYF. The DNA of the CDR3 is TGTGCCAGCAGTTTAACCAGGGCCTACGAGCAGTACTTC.

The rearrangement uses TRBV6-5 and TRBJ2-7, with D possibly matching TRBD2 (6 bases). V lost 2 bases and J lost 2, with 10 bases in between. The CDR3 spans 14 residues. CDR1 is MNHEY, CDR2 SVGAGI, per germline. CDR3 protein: CASSYAGPTYEQYF. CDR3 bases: TGTGCCAGCAGTTACGCGGGACCGACCTACGAGCAGTACTTC.

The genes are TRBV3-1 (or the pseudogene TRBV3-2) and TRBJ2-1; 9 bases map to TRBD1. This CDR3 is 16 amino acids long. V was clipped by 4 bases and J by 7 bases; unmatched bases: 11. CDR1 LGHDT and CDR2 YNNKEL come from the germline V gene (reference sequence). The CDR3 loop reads CASSLFTGGGLNEQFF. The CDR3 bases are TGTGCCAGCAGCCTATTTACAGGGGGCGGATTGAATGAGCAGTTCTTC.

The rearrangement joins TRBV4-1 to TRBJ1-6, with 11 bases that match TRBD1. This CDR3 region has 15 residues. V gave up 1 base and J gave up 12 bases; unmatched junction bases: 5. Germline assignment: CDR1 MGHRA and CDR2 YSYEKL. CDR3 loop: CASSQADRGPIPLHF. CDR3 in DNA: TGCGCCAGCAGCCAAGCGGACAGGGGGCCCATACCCCTCCACTTT.

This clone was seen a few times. CDR3 residues: CASRPTSGRSTGELFF. The CDR3, as DNA: TGTGCCAGCAGGCCCACTAGCGGGAGAAGCACCGGGGAGCTGTTTTTT. The genes are TRBV5-6 and TRBJ2-2, with 11 bases identical to TRBD2. The germline CDR1 and CDR2 sequences are SGHDT and YYEEEE. The CDR3 contains 16 residues. The ends lost 5 bases at V and 4 bases at J; junction bases unmatched: 7.

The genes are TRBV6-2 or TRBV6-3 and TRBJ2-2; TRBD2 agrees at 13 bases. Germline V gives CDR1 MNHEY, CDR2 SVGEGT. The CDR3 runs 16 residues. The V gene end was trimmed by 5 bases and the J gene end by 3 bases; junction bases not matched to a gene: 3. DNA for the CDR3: TGTGCCAGCAGTGGGGGACTAGCGGGATACACCGGGGAGCTGTTTTTT. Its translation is CASSGGLAGYTGELFF.

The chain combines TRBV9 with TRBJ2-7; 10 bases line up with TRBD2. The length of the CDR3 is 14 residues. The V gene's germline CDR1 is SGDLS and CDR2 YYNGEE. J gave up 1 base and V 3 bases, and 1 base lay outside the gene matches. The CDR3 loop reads CASSASGGSYEQYF. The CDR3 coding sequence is TGTGCCAGCAGCGCTAGCGGGGGATCCTACGAGCAGTACTTC.